This is a list of T cell receptor beta chains from one sample in a study of PD-L1 blockade in urothelial cancer. Produced via immunoSEQ multiplex PCR; TCRdb's table is partial and in-frame only. The data show some 120,000 clones, 84% seen once. Sequences were derived from PBMCs, sampled around atezolizumab (anti-PD-L1) treatment. These receptors all come from a man aged 50 to 59 with urothelial cancer. Each CDR3 is given with its conserved first and last residue. The size of a clone is reported for some rows only, either as once, few or many, or as a class for expanded clones.

v_call	j_call	clone_size	cdr3_aa
TRBV6-4	TRBJ2-3	-	CASSYRDTDTQYF
TRBV6-5	TRBJ2-5	-	CASSGGGRETQYF
TRBV5-5	TRBJ2-4	-	CASSSGLAGFKLAKNIQYF
TRBV5-6	TRBJ2-7	-	CASSLIGQGNEQYF
TRBV6-1	TRBJ2-1	once	CASSELAAKGLFF
TRBV7-2	TRBJ2-3	-	CASSTWTGSTDTQYF
TRBV11-2	TRBJ2-7	-	CASSLTGTSEPYEQYF
TRBV14	TRBJ2-7	-	CASSPIAGARNEQYF
TRBV2	TRBJ1-2	once	CASREDPGTGGGYTF
TRBV30	TRBJ2-7	-	CAWSVLASSSYEQYF
TRBV5-4	TRBJ2-7	-	CASSSAPAGLTYEQYF
TRBV18	TRBJ2-3	-	CASSLSGPTDTQYF
TRBV19	TRBJ2-7	once	CASSFNQLAGSYEQYF
TRBV2	TRBJ1-6	few	CASRSPYRVAYNSPLHF
TRBV30	TRBJ1-2	-	CAWSSPQGRSGYTF
TRBV27	TRBJ2-7	-	CASSLSVAGLEQYF
TRBV6-6	TRBJ1-1	-	CASSYSREAEAFF
TRBV7-2	TRBJ2-7	-	CASSLGLAYEQYF
TRBV28	TRBJ2-1	-	CASRPGQGDEQFF
TRBV11-2	TRBJ2-7	-	CASSLGQGGYEQYF
TRBV5-1	TRBJ2-2	-	CASSLGQNTGELFF
TRBV19	TRBJ2-3	-	CASSIMEATAKLF
TRBV6-6	TRBJ2-7	-	CASRSDEQYF
TRBV4-2	TRBJ1-2	-	CASSQDATYYGYTF
TRBV19	TRBJ2-2	-	CATTPGLAHTGELFF
TRBV29-1	TRBJ2-2	-	CSARRGQNTGELFF
TRBV7-8	TRBJ2-7	-	CASSLVWSSGDSYEQYF
TRBV30	TRBJ2-1	-	CAWKRAGREYNEQFF
TRBV5-1	TRBJ2-3	-	CASSLPSGRTGDTQYF
TRBV7-3	TRBJ2-1	-	CASSATPKSYNEQFF
TRBV21-1	TRBJ2-3	-	CASTARGRAADTQYF
TRBV18	TRBJ2-1	-	CASSVTGTSGGVAIFF
TRBV2	TRBJ2-7	-	CASNRDIYSGQNYEQYF
TRBV28	TRBJ1-2	once	CASSLGGQGAQGGYTF
TRBV19	TRBJ1-4	-	CASSMGGLNEKLFF
TRBV15	TRBJ2-6	-	CATSRMTGPGANVLTF
TRBV27	TRBJ2-1	few	CASSQRLAGGPHNEQFF
TRBV30	TRBJ1-4	-	CAWSPPGLGDEKLFF
TRBV11-2	TRBJ1-1	-	CASSRGDRAFSVRNTEAFF
TRBV28	TRBJ2-1	-	CASTKLPTDEQFF
TRBV28	TRBJ1-5	few	CASSINSNQPQHF
TRBV9	TRBJ1-3	-	CASSGDRGPGNTIYF
TRBV5-8	TRBJ2-3	-	CASSLGAGVSTDTQYF
TRBV2	TRBJ2-1	-	CASSERGGGVYNEQFF
TRBV9	TRBJ2-1	-	CASSASDPLAASLGEQFF
TRBV25-1	TRBJ2-7	-	CASSGTGTGSYEQYF
TRBV6-1	TRBJ1-2	-	CASSDLWTGPYGYTF
TRBV7-8	TRBJ2-3	-	CASSLLGGLSTDTQYF
TRBV19	TRBJ2-7	-	CASSIGLLADLYEQYF
TRBV9	TRBJ1-1	-	CASSAGLEHTEVFF
TRBV6-1	TRBJ1-2	-	CASSLGDRVGYTF
TRBV9	TRBJ2-7	-	CASSASGNYYEQYF
TRBV28	TRBJ1-2	once	CASSLGTNYGYTF
TRBV9	TRBJ2-6	few	CASSAFSGANVLTF
TRBV11-2	TRBJ1-2	-	CASSSDRGLRYGYTF
TRBV6-6	TRBJ2-7	-	CASGGQGSANEQYF
TRBV28	TRBJ2-7	-	CASSPLGESSYEQYF
TRBV7-9	TRBJ2-5	-	CASSPWRAGGETQYF
TRBV27	TRBJ2-3	-	CASSPLYGDTQYF